A selection of T cell receptor beta chains follows, all from one sample in a study of blood T cell repertoires in COVID-19. Sequenced by immunoSEQ multiplex PCR; TCRdb stores in-frame clones only, minus some. The table has about 150,000 clones, 76% seen once. Source material: peripheral blood. These receptors all come from a woman aged 80 or over with acute or convalescent COVID-19. Each CDR3 is given with its conserved first and last residue. The order of the fields is J gene, clone size, D gene, V gene, CDR3 DNA, CDR3 protein. D genes are given only for firm matches. Clone size, where shown, is once, few, many, or a class for clones that have expanded.

j_call: TRBJ1-4; clone_size: .; d_call: .; v_call: TRBV11-1; cdr3_nt: TGTGCCAGCGGCAGGGATAATGAAAAACTGTTTTTT; cdr3_aa: CASGRDNEKLFF
j_call: TRBJ2-7; clone_size: once; d_call: .; v_call: TRBV3-1/TRBV3-2; cdr3_nt: TGTGCCAGCAGTCATGACCGGGCCTACGAGCAGTACTTC; cdr3_aa: CASSHDRAYEQYF
j_call: TRBJ2-6; clone_size: once; d_call: .; v_call: TRBV3-1/TRBV3-2; cdr3_nt: TGTGCCAGCAGCCAAGGATGGGGGGCTGGGGCCAACGTCCTGACTTTC; cdr3_aa: CASSQGWGAGANVLTF
j_call: TRBJ1-1; clone_size: few; d_call: TRBD1; v_call: TRBV7-9; cdr3_nt: TGTGCCAGCAGCTACCCGGACAGGGGAGCTTTCTTT; cdr3_aa: CASSYPDRGAFF
j_call: TRBJ1-6; clone_size: .; d_call: .; v_call: TRBV21-1; cdr3_nt: TGTGCCAGCAGCACCCCGGGACAGGGAGATTCACCCCTCCACTTT; cdr3_aa: CASSTPGQGDSPLHF
j_call: TRBJ2-1; clone_size: few; d_call: TRBD1; v_call: TRBV6-6; cdr3_nt: TGTGCCAGCACCTCCGGGACAGGGGGCAATGAGCAGTTCTTC; cdr3_aa: CASTSGTGGNEQFF
j_call: TRBJ1-3; clone_size: .; d_call: .; v_call: TRBV5-1; cdr3_nt: TGCGCCAGCAGCTCCTCCGGGACATGGAACACCATATATTTT; cdr3_aa: CASSSSGTWNTIYF
j_call: TRBJ1-5; clone_size: .; d_call: .; v_call: TRBV19; cdr3_nt: TGTGCCAGTAGTACTCAGGTTACTAATCAGCCCCAGCATTTT; cdr3_aa: CASSTQVTNQPQHF
j_call: TRBJ1-1; clone_size: .; d_call: TRBD1; v_call: TRBV11-2; cdr3_nt: TGTGCCAGCAGACAAATCCGGGACAGGGGGCGAGCGGAAGCTTTCTTT; cdr3_aa: CASRQIRDRGRAEAFF
j_call: TRBJ1-1; clone_size: .; d_call: TRBD1; v_call: TRBV7-9; cdr3_nt: TGTGCCAGCAGCTTAGACCGACAGGGGGCCACTGAAGCTTTCTTT; cdr3_aa: CASSLDRQGATEAFF
j_call: TRBJ1-1; clone_size: .; d_call: TRBD1; v_call: TRBV18; cdr3_nt: TGTGCCAGCTCACAAGACAGGGTTGAAGCTTTCTTT; cdr3_aa: CASSQDRVEAFF
j_call: TRBJ2-3; clone_size: .; d_call: TRBD1; v_call: TRBV5-1; cdr3_nt: TGCGCCAGCAGCTCGGGACAGGGAATAGAGTTCGATACGCAGTATTTT; cdr3_aa: CASSSGQGIEFDTQYF
j_call: TRBJ2-7; clone_size: .; d_call: TRBD1; v_call: TRBV7-9; cdr3_nt: TGTGCCAGCAGCTCCAGGGACAGGAGCCACGAGCAGTACTTC; cdr3_aa: CASSSRDRSHEQYF
j_call: TRBJ2-7; clone_size: .; d_call: .; v_call: TRBV9; cdr3_nt: TGTGCCAGCAGCTTATCGGCAGGGGCGAGTCGCGAGCAGTACTTC; cdr3_aa: CASSLSAGASREQYF
j_call: TRBJ2-5; clone_size: .; d_call: TRBD2; v_call: TRBV3-1/TRBV3-2; cdr3_nt: TGTGCCAGCAGCCAAGAGCCCAGCGGGGGGTTTGAGACCCAGTACTTC; cdr3_aa: CASSQEPSGGFETQYF
j_call: TRBJ2-2; clone_size: .; d_call: .; v_call: TRBV6-4; cdr3_nt: TGTGCCAGCAGTGAACTCGAGCGGACGAACACCGGGGAGCTGTTTTTT; cdr3_aa: CASSELERTNTGELFF
j_call: TRBJ2-1; clone_size: .; d_call: .; v_call: TRBV7-9; cdr3_nt: TGTGCCAGCAGCTCGGGGAGGAATGAGCAGTTCTTC; cdr3_aa: CASSSGRNEQFF
j_call: TRBJ1-1; clone_size: .; d_call: TRBD1; v_call: TRBV3-1/TRBV3-2; cdr3_nt: TGTGCCAGCAGCCACACCGGACAGGTGAACACTGAAGCTTTCTTT; cdr3_aa: CASSHTGQVNTEAFF
j_call: TRBJ2-1; clone_size: .; d_call: .; v_call: TRBV5-4; cdr3_nt: TGTGCCAGCAGCTTTCGGGGTAGTATCTACAATGAGCAGTTCTTC; cdr3_aa: CASSFRGSIYNEQFF
j_call: TRBJ1-5; clone_size: .; d_call: .; v_call: TRBV25-1; cdr3_nt: TGTGCCAGCAATGAGGGGCACCAGCCCCAGCATTTT; cdr3_aa: CASNEGHQPQHF
j_call: TRBJ2-1; clone_size: once; d_call: .; v_call: TRBV4-1; cdr3_nt: TGCGCCAGCAGCCAAGACCCTGAACAGGGCCTCTCCTACAATGAGCAGTTCTTC; cdr3_aa: CASSQDPEQGLSYNEQFF
j_call: TRBJ2-7; clone_size: .; d_call: TRBD1; v_call: TRBV19; cdr3_nt: TGTGCCAGTAGTCCACCGGGACAGAACGAGCAGTACTTC; cdr3_aa: CASSPPGQNEQYF
j_call: TRBJ1-1; clone_size: .; d_call: .; v_call: TRBV6-1; cdr3_nt: TGTGCCAGCAGACCCGTGGGGGCCATGAACACTGAAGCTTTCTTT; cdr3_aa: CASRPVGAMNTEAFF
j_call: TRBJ1-4; clone_size: once; d_call: .; v_call: TRBV30; cdr3_nt: TGTGCCTGGAGTGTACTCGATGAAAAACTGTTTTTT; cdr3_aa: CAWSVLDEKLFF
j_call: TRBJ1-2; clone_size: .; d_call: .; v_call: TRBV6-5; cdr3_nt: TGTGCCAGCAGCAACGGCGGGGGCACAACATATGGCTACACCTTC; cdr3_aa: CASSNGGGTTYGYTF
j_call: TRBJ2-2; clone_size: .; d_call: TRBD2; v_call: TRBV7-3; cdr3_nt: TGTGCCAGCAGCTTATTCGGCGGGGGATACACCGGGGAGCTGTTTTTT; cdr3_aa: CASSLFGGGYTGELFF
j_call: TRBJ2-5; clone_size: .; d_call: .; v_call: TRBV16; cdr3_nt: TGTGCCAGCGGTTCGGGAGTTCGCGAGACCCAGTACTTC; cdr3_aa: CASGSGVRETQYF
j_call: TRBJ1-1; clone_size: .; d_call: .; v_call: TRBV10-2; cdr3_nt: TGCGCCAGCAGTCAGGCAGAGGGCACTGAAGCTTTCTTT; cdr3_aa: CASSQAEGTEAFF
j_call: TRBJ2-7; clone_size: few; d_call: .; v_call: TRBV5-6; cdr3_nt: TGTGCCAGCAGCCGCGAGTGGTCTTACGAGCAGTACTTC; cdr3_aa: CASSREWSYEQYF
j_call: TRBJ1-3; clone_size: .; d_call: .; v_call: TRBV6-4; cdr3_nt: TGTGCCAGCAGTGAACAGGCCGGGCCGGGAAACACCATATATTTT; cdr3_aa: CASSEQAGPGNTIYF
j_call: TRBJ1-5; clone_size: once; d_call: .; v_call: TRBV2; cdr3_nt: TGTGCCAGCATTCTATATAGCAATCAGCCCCAGCATTTT; cdr3_aa: CASILYSNQPQHF
j_call: TRBJ1-2; clone_size: .; d_call: .; v_call: TRBV30; cdr3_nt: TGTGCCTGGAATGGGCAGAACAATAACTATGGCTACACCTTC; cdr3_aa: CAWNGQNNNYGYTF
j_call: TRBJ1-1; clone_size: .; d_call: .; v_call: TRBV6-2/TRBV6-3; cdr3_nt: TGTGCCAGCAGTCACTCCCAGGGGATTTTCACTGAAGCTTTCTTT; cdr3_aa: CASSHSQGIFTEAFF
j_call: TRBJ1-6; clone_size: .; d_call: TRBD1; v_call: TRBV5-4; cdr3_nt: TGTGCCAGCAGCTCTGGGACAGGTCCGGAACCCCTCCACTTT; cdr3_aa: CASSSGTGPEPLHF
j_call: TRBJ1-1; clone_size: .; d_call: .; v_call: TRBV14; cdr3_nt: TGTGCCAGCAGCCAGCGGCGGAACACTGAAGCTTTCTTT; cdr3_aa: CASSQRRNTEAFF
j_call: TRBJ2-1; clone_size: .; d_call: .; v_call: TRBV6-2/TRBV6-3; cdr3_nt: TGTGCCAGCAGTTACTCGAGTGGGGGGGCGGGGGAGCAGTTCTTC; cdr3_aa: CASSYSSGGAGEQFF
j_call: TRBJ1-2; clone_size: once; d_call: .; v_call: TRBV5-6; cdr3_nt: TGTGCCAGCAGCTTGTCGTATGGACAGAAGTCCTATGGCTACACCTTC; cdr3_aa: CASSLSYGQKSYGYTF
j_call: TRBJ1-1; clone_size: .; d_call: .; v_call: TRBV6-2/TRBV6-3; cdr3_nt: TGTGCCAGCAGTCCCCTACGGGGGGAGAGCACTGAAGCTTTCTTT; cdr3_aa: CASSPLRGESTEAFF
j_call: TRBJ1-5; clone_size: .; d_call: TRBD1; v_call: TRBV2; cdr3_nt: TGTGCCAGCAGTCAGGGGGAACAGCCCCAGCATTTT; cdr3_aa: CASSQGEQPQHF
j_call: TRBJ1-6; clone_size: few; d_call: .; v_call: TRBV18; cdr3_nt: TGTGCCAGCTCACCAACTATGAGGGCGAATAATTCACCCCTCCACTTT; cdr3_aa: CASSPTMRANNSPLHF
j_call: TRBJ1-1; clone_size: once; d_call: TRBD1; v_call: TRBV18; cdr3_nt: TGTGCCAGCTCCCAGGAAGGGGGCGGCACTGAAGCTTTCTTT; cdr3_aa: CASSQEGGGTEAFF
j_call: TRBJ2-1; clone_size: few; d_call: TRBD2; v_call: TRBV9; cdr3_nt: TGTGCCAGCAGCGTGGAGGGTCTAGCGGGAAATTACAATGAGCAGTTCTTC; cdr3_aa: CASSVEGLAGNYNEQFF
j_call: TRBJ1-6; clone_size: .; d_call: TRBD1; v_call: TRBV19; cdr3_nt: TGTGCCAGTAGTATTTACGCGGTCGGGACAGGGCGTTCACCCCTCCACTTT; cdr3_aa: CASSIYAVGTGRSPLHF
j_call: TRBJ2-7; clone_size: .; d_call: TRBD1; v_call: TRBV7-9; cdr3_nt: TGTGCCAGCAGCCAACGGACAGGAGGCTACGAGCAGTACTTC; cdr3_aa: CASSQRTGGYEQYF
j_call: TRBJ1-4; clone_size: .; d_call: .; v_call: TRBV6-5; cdr3_nt: TGTGCCAGCAGATTCAGTATCGCAACTAATGAAAAACTGTTTTTT; cdr3_aa: CASRFSIATNEKLFF
j_call: TRBJ2-1; clone_size: .; d_call: .; v_call: TRBV7-8; cdr3_nt: TGTGCCAGCAGCCGGATGGGGGGTCAGGGTTCGAATGAGCAGTTCTTC; cdr3_aa: CASSRMGGQGSNEQFF
j_call: TRBJ2-7; clone_size: .; d_call: TRBD1; v_call: TRBV5-1; cdr3_nt: TGCGCCAGCAGCACGGGCGACAGGGCGTCATACGAGCAGTACTTC; cdr3_aa: CASSTGDRASYEQYF
j_call: TRBJ1-1; clone_size: .; d_call: .; v_call: TRBV5-1; cdr3_nt: TGCGCCAGCAGCCTTGAGGGGGGGAGGACTGAAGCTTTCTTT; cdr3_aa: CASSLEGGRTEAFF
j_call: TRBJ1-2; clone_size: .; d_call: .; v_call: TRBV19; cdr3_nt: TGTGCCAGTAGTACCTTGCGGAGGGACGGCTACACCTTC; cdr3_aa: CASSTLRRDGYTF
j_call: TRBJ1-4; clone_size: .; d_call: TRBD1; v_call: TRBV7-9; cdr3_nt: TGTGCCAGCAGCTTAGGGACAGGGAGCACTAATGAAAAACTGTTTTTT; cdr3_aa: CASSLGTGSTNEKLFF
j_call: TRBJ2-7; clone_size: .; d_call: .; v_call: TRBV2; cdr3_nt: TGTGCCAGCAGTGTATTATTATCCTACGAGCAGTACTTC; cdr3_aa: CASSVLLSYEQYF
j_call: TRBJ2-5; clone_size: .; d_call: .; v_call: TRBV7-3; cdr3_nt: TGTGCCAGCAGCCCTCAGGAAGGGGTCCCCCAGTACTTC; cdr3_aa: CASSPQEGVPQYF
j_call: TRBJ1-1; clone_size: few; d_call: TRBD1; v_call: TRBV2; cdr3_nt: TGTGCCAGTACAAGGGGGCACGGCGGGATGAACACTGAAGCTTTCTTT; cdr3_aa: CASTRGHGGMNTEAFF
j_call: TRBJ2-3; clone_size: .; d_call: TRBD2; v_call: TRBV9; cdr3_nt: TGTGCCAGCAGCCTCGCCCCCCTAGCGGGAGGGCTAGATACGCAGTATTTT; cdr3_aa: CASSLAPLAGGLDTQYF
j_call: TRBJ2-7; clone_size: .; d_call: TRBD2; v_call: TRBV5-1; cdr3_nt: TGCGCCAGCTCGGCAGGGCTAGCGGTAGACTACGAGCAGTACTTC; cdr3_aa: CASSAGLAVDYEQYF
j_call: TRBJ2-3; clone_size: .; d_call: .; v_call: TRBV5-6; cdr3_nt: TGTGCCAGCAGCTTGACCAGAAGCACAGATACGCAGTATTTT; cdr3_aa: CASSLTRSTDTQYF
j_call: TRBJ2-5; clone_size: .; d_call: .; v_call: TRBV9; cdr3_nt: TGTGCCAGCAGCGTAGCGGGGTGGGGAGGAACCCTAGAGACCCAGTACTTC; cdr3_aa: CASSVAGWGGTLETQYF
j_call: TRBJ2-3; clone_size: .; d_call: TRBD2; v_call: TRBV9; cdr3_nt: TGTGCCAGCAGCGTAGCCCTAGCGGGGGTAAGCACAGATACGCAGTATTTT; cdr3_aa: CASSVALAGVSTDTQYF
j_call: TRBJ2-5; clone_size: few; d_call: TRBD1; v_call: TRBV19; cdr3_nt: TGTGCCAGTGGGGAGACAGGGGGAGAGACCCAGTACTTC; cdr3_aa: CASGETGGETQYF